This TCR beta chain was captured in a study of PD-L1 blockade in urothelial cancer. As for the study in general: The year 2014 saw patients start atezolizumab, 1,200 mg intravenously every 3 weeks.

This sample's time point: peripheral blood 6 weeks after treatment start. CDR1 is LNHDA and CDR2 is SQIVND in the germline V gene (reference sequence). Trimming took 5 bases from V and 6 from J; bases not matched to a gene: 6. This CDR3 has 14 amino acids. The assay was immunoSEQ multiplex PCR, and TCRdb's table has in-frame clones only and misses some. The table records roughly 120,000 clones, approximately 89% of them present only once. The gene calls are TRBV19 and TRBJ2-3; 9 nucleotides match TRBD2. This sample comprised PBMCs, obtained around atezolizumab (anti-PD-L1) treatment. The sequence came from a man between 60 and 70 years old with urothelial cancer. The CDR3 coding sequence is TGTGCCAGTAGTCGCGGGGGGGCCGTTGATACGCAGTATTTT. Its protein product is CASSRGGAVDTQYF.